Listed here are 7 T cell receptor beta chains from one sample, sequenced in a study of vaccination effects on CD4 cells after COVID-19 (dated 2022 in TCRdb). These receptors' antigens are unknown. After around 10 days of culture, CD4+ T cells were isolated with the EasySep CD4+ T cell isolation kit. Participants received two doses of either the BNT162b2 or the mRNA-1273 mRNA SARS-CoV-2 vaccine. The library was prepared using the immunoSEQ multiplex PCR assay. TCRdb took this table from immuneACCESS and kept in-frame rearrangements with V and J called. Such tables lack part of the clones; where checked against another copy, unresolved V genes explain under half of the gap, and the rest is unexplained. Present in this sample are under 70,000 clones, about 67% of which were seen just once. The ten most abundant clones make up approximately 2% of the sample. The sample in question was CD4+ T cells from PBMCs cultured without peptide, obtained after COVID-19 vaccination. These receptors were taken from a human donor who received a COVID-19 vaccine.

This clone has just one count. The chain joins TRBV14 to TRBJ2-5, with D maybe TRBD1 (5 bases). CDR1 is SGHDN, CDR2 FVKESK, per germline. This CDR3 is built from 16 residues. Trimming removed 4 bases from V and 5 bases from J, with 20 bases in between. The CDR3: CASSPGIYQGRETQYF. The CDR3, as DNA: TGTGCCAGCAGCCCAGGAATCTATCAGGGTCGGGAGACCCAGTACTTC.

This chain links TRBV6-2 or TRBV6-3 with TRBJ1-4; D gene unclear. This CDR3 has 15 residues. Germline loops: CDR1 MNHEY, CDR2 SVGEGT. Trimming pared 4 bases from V and 7 bases from J, leaving 16 bases between. CDR3 region: CASSSFTGSLEKLFF. The CDR3 bases are TGTGCCAGCAGTTCCTTCACCGGGTCGCTTGAAAAACTGTTTTTT.

Only a few counts were recorded for this clone. V is TRBV6-5 and J is TRBJ1-3, with unresolved D. The CDR3 sequence is 15 residues long. V was trimmed by 1 base and J by 2 bases, leaving 9 bases between them. Germline CDR1 and CDR2: MNHEY and SVGAGI. The DNA of the CDR3 is TGTGCCAGCAGTTACTTTCACAGAGCTGGAAACACCATATATTTT. This codes for CASSYFHRAGNTIYF.

The chain couples TRBV6-6 to TRBJ1-2; D possibly corresponds to TRBD1 (5 bases). Germline V gene data show CDR1 as MNHNY and CDR2 as SVGAGI (reference sequence). Trimming pared 5 bases from V and 8 bases from J, leaving 18 bases between. This CDR3 is 14 amino acids long. The CDR3 DNA sequence: TGTGCCAGCAGTACGAGGGGTAATGCTCTCGGCTACACCTTC. It is translated as CASSTRGNALGYTF.

The chain couples TRBV10-3 to TRBJ1-1; the D gene is possibly TRBD1 (6 bases). The germline V gene has CDR1 ENHRY and CDR2 SYGVKD. There are 15 residues in the CDR3. Trimming shortened V by 3 bases and J by 1 base, and 12 bases separated the two germline ends. The chain's CDR3 is CAISDMGGANTEAFF. CDR3 DNA sequence: TGTGCCATCAGTGATATGGGGGGGGCGAACACTGAAGCTTTCTTT.

This clone has a handful of counts. CDR3 sequence (DNA): TGTGCCTGGAGTGTGGCAGGGGAATATAGCAATCAGCCCCAGCATTTT. The encoded protein is CAWSVAGEYSNQPQHF. The chain has TRBV30 and TRBJ1-5; TRBD1 is a possible D gene (6 bases). Germline V CDR1 and CDR2: GTSNPN, SVGIG (reference sequence). Trimming cost V 0 bases and J 0 bases, with 12 bases left between them. This CDR3 is 16 amino acids long.

The chain recombines TRBV6-6 with TRBJ2-7; no clear D gene. The V gene lost 5 bases and the J gene lost 5 bases, with 19 bases spanning the gap. Per the germline V gene, CDR1 is MNHNY and CDR2 is SVGAGI (reference sequence). This CDR3 has 15 residues. As DNA, the CDR3 is TGTGCCAGCAGTCAAGGACGGTCTGCCGCGAACGAGCAGTACGTC. Its protein is CASSQGRSAANEQYV.